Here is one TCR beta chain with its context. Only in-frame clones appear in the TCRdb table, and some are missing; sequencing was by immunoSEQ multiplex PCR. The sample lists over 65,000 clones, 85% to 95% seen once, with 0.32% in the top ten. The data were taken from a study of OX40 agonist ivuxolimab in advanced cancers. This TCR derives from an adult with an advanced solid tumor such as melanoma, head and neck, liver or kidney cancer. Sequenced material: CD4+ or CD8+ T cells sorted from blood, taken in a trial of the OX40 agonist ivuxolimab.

This chain's CDR3 is CASSSGLAGGGIQETQYF. The CDR3 DNA follows: TGCGCCAGCAGCTCTGGACTAGCGGGGGGAGGAATCCAAGAGACCCAGTACTTC. V is TRBV5-1 and J is TRBJ2-5; 14 bases map to TRBD2. This CDR3 region has 18 residues. Germline V CDR1 and CDR2: SGHRS, YFSETQ. Trimming removed 3 bases from V and 1 base from J; junction bases left unmatched: 8.